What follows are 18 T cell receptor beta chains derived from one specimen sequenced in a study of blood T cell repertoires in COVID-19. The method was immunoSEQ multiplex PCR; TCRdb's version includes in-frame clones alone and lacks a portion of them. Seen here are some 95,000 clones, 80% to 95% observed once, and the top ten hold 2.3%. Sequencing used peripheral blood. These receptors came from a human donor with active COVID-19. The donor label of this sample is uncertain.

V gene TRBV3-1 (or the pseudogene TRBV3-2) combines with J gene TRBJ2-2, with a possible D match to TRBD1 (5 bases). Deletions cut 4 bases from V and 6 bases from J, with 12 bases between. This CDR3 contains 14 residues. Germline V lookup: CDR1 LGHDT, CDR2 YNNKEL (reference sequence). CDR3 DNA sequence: TGTGCCAGCAGCCTATATCAGGGTTCCGGGGAGCTGTTTTTT. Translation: CASSLYQGSGELFF.

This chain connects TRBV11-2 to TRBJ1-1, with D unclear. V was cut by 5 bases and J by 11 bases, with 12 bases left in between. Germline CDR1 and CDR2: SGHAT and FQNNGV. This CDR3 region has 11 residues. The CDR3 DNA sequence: TGTGCCAGCAGCCGGGGAGCGGTCGCTTTCTTT. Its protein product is CASSRGAVAFF.

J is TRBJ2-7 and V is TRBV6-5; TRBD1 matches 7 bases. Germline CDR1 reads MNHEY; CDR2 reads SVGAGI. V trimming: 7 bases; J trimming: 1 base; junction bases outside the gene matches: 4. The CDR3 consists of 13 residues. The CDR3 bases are TGTGCCAGCAAAACGGGACAGTCCTACGAGCAGTACTTC. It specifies CASKTGQSYEQYF.

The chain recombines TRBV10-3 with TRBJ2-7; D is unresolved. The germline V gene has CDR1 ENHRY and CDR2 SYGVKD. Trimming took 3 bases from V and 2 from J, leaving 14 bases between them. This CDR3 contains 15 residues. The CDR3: CAISDSNTETYEQYF. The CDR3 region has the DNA TGTGCCATCAGTGACAGTAATACGGAGACCTACGAGCAGTACTTC.

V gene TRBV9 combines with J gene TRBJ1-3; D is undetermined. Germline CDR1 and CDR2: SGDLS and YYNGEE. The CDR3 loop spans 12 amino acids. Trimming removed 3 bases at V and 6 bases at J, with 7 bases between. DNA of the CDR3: TGTGCCAGCAGCGGGGGAGAAAACACCATATATTTT. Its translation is CASSGGENTIYF.

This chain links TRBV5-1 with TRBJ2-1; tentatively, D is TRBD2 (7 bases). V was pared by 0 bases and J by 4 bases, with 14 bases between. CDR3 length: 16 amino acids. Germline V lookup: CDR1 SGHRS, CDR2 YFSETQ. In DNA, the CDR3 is TGCGCCAGCAGCTTGGGGCGGGGGCCCTCATACAATGAGCAGTTCTTC. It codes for CASSLGRGPSYNEQFF. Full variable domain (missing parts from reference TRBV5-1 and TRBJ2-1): KAGVTQTPRYLIKTRGQQVTLSCSPISGHRSVSWYQQTPGQGLQFLFEYFSETQRNKGNFPGRFSGRQFSNSRSEMNVSTLELGDSALYLCASSLGRGPSYNEQFFGPGTRLTVL.

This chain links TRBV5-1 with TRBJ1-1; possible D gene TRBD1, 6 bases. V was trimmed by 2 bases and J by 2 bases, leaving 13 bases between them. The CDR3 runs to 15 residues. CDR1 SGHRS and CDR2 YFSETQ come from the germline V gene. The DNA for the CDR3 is TGCGCCAGCAGCTTAATGGGGGGGACAAACACTGAAGCTTTCTTT. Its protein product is CASSLMGGTNTEAFF.

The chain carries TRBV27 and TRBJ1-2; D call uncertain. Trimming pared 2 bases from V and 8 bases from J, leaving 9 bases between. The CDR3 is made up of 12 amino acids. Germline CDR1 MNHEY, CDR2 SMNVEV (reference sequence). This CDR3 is CASSLRGYGYTF. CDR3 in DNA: TGTGCCAGCAGTTTAAGAGGGTACGGCTACACCTTC.

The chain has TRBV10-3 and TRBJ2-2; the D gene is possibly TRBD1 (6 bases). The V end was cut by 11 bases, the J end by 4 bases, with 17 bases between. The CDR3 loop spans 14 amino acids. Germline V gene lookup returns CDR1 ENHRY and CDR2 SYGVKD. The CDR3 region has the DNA TGTGCCGTCGGGGACACCCGGAGCACCGGGGAGCTGTTTTTT. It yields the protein CAVGDTRSTGELFF.

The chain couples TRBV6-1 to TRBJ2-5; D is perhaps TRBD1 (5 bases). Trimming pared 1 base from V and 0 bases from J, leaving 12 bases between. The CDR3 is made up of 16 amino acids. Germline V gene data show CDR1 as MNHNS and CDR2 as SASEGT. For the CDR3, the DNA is TGTGCCAGCAGTGAAGGTGACAGATTGTACCAAGAGACCCAGTACTTC. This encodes CASSEGDRLYQETQYF.

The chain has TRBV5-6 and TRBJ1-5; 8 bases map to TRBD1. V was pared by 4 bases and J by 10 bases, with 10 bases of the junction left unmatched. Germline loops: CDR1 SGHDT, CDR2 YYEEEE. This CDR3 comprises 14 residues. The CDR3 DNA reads TGTGCCAGCAGCCTCGGGACAGGAAACGGCCCCCAGCATTTT. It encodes CASSLGTGNGPQHF. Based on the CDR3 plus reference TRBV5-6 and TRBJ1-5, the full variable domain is DAGVTQSPTHLIKTRGQQVTLRCSPKSGHDTVSWYQQALGQGPQFIFQYYEEEERQRGNFPDRFSGHQFPNYSSELNVNALLLGDSALYLCASSLGTGNGPQHFGDGTRLSIL.

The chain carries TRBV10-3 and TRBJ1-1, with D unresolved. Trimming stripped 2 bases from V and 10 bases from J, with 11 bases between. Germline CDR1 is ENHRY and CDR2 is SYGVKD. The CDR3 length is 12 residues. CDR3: CAISEEGGRAFF. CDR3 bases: TGTGCCATCAGTGAGGAGGGTGGAAGAGCTTTCTTT.

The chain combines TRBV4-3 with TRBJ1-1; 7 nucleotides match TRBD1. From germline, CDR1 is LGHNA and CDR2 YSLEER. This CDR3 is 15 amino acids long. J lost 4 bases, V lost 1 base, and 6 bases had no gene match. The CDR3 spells CASSQGQGVGTEAFF. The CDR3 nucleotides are TGCGCCAGCAGCCAAGGGCAGGGGGTTGGCACTGAAGCTTTCTTT.

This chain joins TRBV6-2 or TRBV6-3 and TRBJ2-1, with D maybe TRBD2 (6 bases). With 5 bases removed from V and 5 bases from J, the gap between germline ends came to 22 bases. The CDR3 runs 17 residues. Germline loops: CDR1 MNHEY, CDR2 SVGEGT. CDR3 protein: CASSLPGGAVRNNEQFF. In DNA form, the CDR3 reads TGTGCCAGCAGTCTCCCCGGGGGTGCAGTTAGGAACAATGAGCAGTTCTTC.

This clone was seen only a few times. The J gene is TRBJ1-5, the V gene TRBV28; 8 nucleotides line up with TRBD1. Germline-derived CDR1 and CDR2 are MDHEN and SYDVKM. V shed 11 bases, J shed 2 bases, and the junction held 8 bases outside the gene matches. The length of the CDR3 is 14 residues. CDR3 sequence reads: CAGSQGGGNQPQHF. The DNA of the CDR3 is TGTGCCGGATCACAGGGGGGGGGCAATCAGCCCCAGCATTTT.

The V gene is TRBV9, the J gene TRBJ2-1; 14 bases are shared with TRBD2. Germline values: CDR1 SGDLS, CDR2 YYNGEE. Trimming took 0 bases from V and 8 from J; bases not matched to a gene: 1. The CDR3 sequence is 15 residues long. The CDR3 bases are TGTGCCAGCAGCGTAGGGGGACTAGCGGGGGATGAGCAGTTCTTC. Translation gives CASSVGGLAGDEQFF.

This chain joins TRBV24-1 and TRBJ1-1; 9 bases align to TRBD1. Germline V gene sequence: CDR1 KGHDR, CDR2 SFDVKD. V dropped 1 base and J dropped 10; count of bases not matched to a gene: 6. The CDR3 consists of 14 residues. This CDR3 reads CATSDFSQGAAAFF. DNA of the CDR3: TGTGCCACCAGTGATTTCTCACAGGGGGCTGCAGCTTTCTTT.

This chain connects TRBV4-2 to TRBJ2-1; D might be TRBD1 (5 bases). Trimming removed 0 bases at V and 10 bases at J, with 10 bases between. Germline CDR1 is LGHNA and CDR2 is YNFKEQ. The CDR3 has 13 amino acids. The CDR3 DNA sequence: TGTGCCAGCAGCCAAGATCAGGGTAAGGAGCAGTTCTTC. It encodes CASSQDQGKEQFF.